Sequencing of this T cell receptor (beta chain) was carried out in a study of response to subunit inactivated influenza vaccine. Overall study findings and caveats: The authors suggested that few new T cells are recruited per seasonal influenza vaccination.

CDR3 length equals 13 residues. Trimming took 5 bases from V and 6 from J, leaving 11 bases between them. This clonotype was picked up many times. Its antigen is undetermined. TCRdb recomputed calls from the RT-PCR reads with MiXCR, one row per CDR3 protein. Among about 780,000 distinct CDR3 sequences, about 18% were seen once, and the ten largest hold under 13%. The chain is built from TRBV12-3 or TRBV12-4 and TRBJ1-5; D not certain. The origin of this receptor is a man aged 50-60 years who received an inactivated influenza vaccine. The source material was PBMCs from blood, sampled roughly 5 days after vaccination. The CDR3 here is CASSPGVGQPQHF. CDR3 DNA sequence: TGTGCCAGCAGTCCAGGTGTTGGTCAGCCCCAGCATTTT.